This record looks at one T cell receptor beta chain sequence and its context. The data belong to a study of blood T cell repertoires in COVID-19. Study-level information: Whether acute or convalescent, the COVID-19 samples came from the United States, Italy and Spain. The analysed material was cDNA or gDNA that came from T cells, B-cell-depleted T cells, or PBMCs.

In the study's own analysis: The authors estimated nucleated cell counts from reference gene primer amplification. The method was immunoSEQ multiplex PCR; TCRdb's version includes in-frame clones alone and lacks a portion of them. Clone size and V and J calls were adopted from that table, with D and trimming inferred from the DNA. The sample includes roughly 230,000 clones, about 88% of them seen just once. The CDR3 is 18 residues long. Germline assignment: CDR1 SGDLS and CDR2 YYNGEE. V lost 0 bases and J lost 5, with 22 bases in between. This receptor was taken from a woman aged 40 to 55 who had recovered from COVID-19. Sequenced: peripheral blood. The chain carries TRBV9 and TRBJ2-3; D perhaps matches TRBD1 (5 bases). The CDR3 sequence: CASSVVDGSGRGIDTQYF. The DNA for the CDR3 is TGTGCCAGCAGCGTAGTTGATGGGTCAGGGCGTGGTATAGATACGCAGTATTTT. The whole variable domain, remainder taken from reference TRBV9 and TRBJ2-3, is DSGVTQTPKHLITATGQRVTLRCSPRSGDLSVYWYQQSLDQGLQFLIQYYNGEERAKGNILERFSAQQFPDLHSELNLSSLELGDSALYFCASSVVDGSGRGIDTQYFGPGTRLTVL.